The 26 T cell receptor beta chains given below trace back to one sample, sequenced in a study of radiation and T cells in renal cell carcinoma. Stated time point: blood 4 weeks post-SBRT, at nephrectomy. Indicated treatment: 15 Gy SBRT to primary tumor, nephrectomy 4 weeks later. TCRdb keeps only in-frame clones here, not all; method: immunoSEQ multiplex PCR. Among 120,000 to 150,000 clones listed, about 88% were seen once. The sequences come from blood, collected from a patient whose treatment included radiotherapy and nephrectomy. All receptors derive from a woman in her forties or fifties with renal cell carcinoma.

This rearrangement joins TRBV4-3 to TRBJ2-1, with a tentative D call TRBD1 (5 bases). Germline CDR1 and CDR2: LGHNA and YSLEER. CDR3 length: 12 residues. V gave up 2 bases and J gave up 9 bases, with 8 bases separating them. CDR3 nucleotides: TGCGCCAGCAGCCAAAGAAGGGGTGAGCAGTTCTTC. It translates to CASSQRRGEQFF.

V and J are TRBV10-3 and TRBJ1-6, with a tentative D call TRBD1 (6 bases). The V end lost 4 bases, the J end lost 5 bases, and 12 bases lay between the germline ends. The V gene's germline CDR1 is ENHRY and CDR2 SYGVKD. The CDR3 extends over 15 amino acids. CDR3 sequence (DNA): TGTGCCATCAGTGTATCGCAGGGGAATAATTCACCCCTCCACTTT. The encoded protein is CAISVSQGNNSPLHF.

The chain joins TRBV11-3 to TRBJ2-7; 8 bases line up with TRBD1. The CDR3 has 15 residues. Unmatched junction bases numbered 2, after V lost 0 bases and J lost 1 base. In germline, CDR1 is SGHNT, CDR2 YENEEA. The CDR3 reads CASSLDRGPSYEQYF. As DNA, the CDR3 is TGTGCCAGCAGCTTAGACAGGGGGCCTTCCTACGAGCAGTACTTC.

Only one count was recorded for this clone. Other DNA sequences of this sample code for an identical CDR3. The rearrangement uses TRBV5-4 and TRBJ2-5; no firm D call. The length of the CDR3 is 13 residues. V shed 4 bases and J shed 5 bases, with 12 bases lying between them. CDR1 and CDR2 from the germline V gene are SGHNT and YYREEE (reference sequence). CDR3 coding DNA: TGTGCCAGCAGCCTGGAAGGAAAGGAGACCCAGTACTTC. It is translated as CASSLEGKETQYF.

V and J are TRBV10-3 and TRBJ2-5, with unresolved D. Trimming shortened V by 4 bases and J by 7 bases, and 7 bases separated the two germline ends. Germline V gene data show CDR1 as ENHRY and CDR2 as SYGVKD. This CDR3 has 11 residues. For the CDR3, the DNA is TGTGCCATCAGTGGGTCGGGGACCCAGTACTTC. It codes for CAISGSGTQYF.

There are a few counts of this clone. The rearrangement links TRBV7-2 to TRBJ2-3; the D is unclear. The CDR3 has 14 residues. V was clipped by 4 bases and J by 6 bases, with 14 bases between them. In germline, CDR1 is SGHTA, CDR2 FQGNSA. CDR3 DNA: TGTGCCAGCAGCTCGTCCCACGATGGGGATACGCAGTATTTT. Amino acids: CASSSSHDGDTQYF.

The J gene is TRBJ1-2, the V gene TRBV6-5; perhaps TRBD1 as D (6 bases). CDR1 and CDR2 from the germline V gene are MNHEY and SVGAGI. V dropped 6 bases and J dropped 0 bases, with 11 bases sitting between them. This CDR3 spans 14 amino acids. For the CDR3, the DNA is TGTGCCAGCAGGTCAGGGGCCTCTAACTATGGCTACACCTTC. This translates into CASRSGASNYGYTF.

V and J are TRBV5-4 and TRBJ1-1, with D possibly TRBD1 on 6 matching bases. The V gene's germline CDR1 is SGHNT and CDR2 YYREEE (reference sequence). V lost 4 bases to trimming and J lost 5 bases, with 15 bases between them. The CDR3 sequence is 14 residues long. The CDR3 DNA reads TGTGCCAGCAGCACCGGACAGATACGAACTGAAGCTTTCTTT. Translated: CASSTGQIRTEAFF. Looking up the rest from reference TRBV5-4 and TRBJ1-1 gives the full variable domain: ETGVTQSPTHLIKTRGQQVTLRCSSQSGHNTVSWYQQALGQGPQFIFQYYREEENGRGNFPPRFSGLQFPNYSSELNVNALELDDSALYLCASSTGQIRTEAFFGQGTRLTVV.

This clone was recorded once. J is TRBJ1-5 and V is TRBV5-6, with D possibly TRBD1 on 5 matching bases. This CDR3 is built from 18 residues. CDR1 SGHDT and CDR2 YYEEEE come from the germline V gene. The ends were cut back, 4 bases at V and 0 bases at J, with 20 bases in the middle. CDR3 residues: CASSRREGERYSNQPQHF. CDR3 DNA sequence: TGTGCCAGCAGCCGGAGGGAAGGGGAACGGTATAGCAATCAGCCCCAGCATTTT.

This sequence joins TRBV13 and TRBJ1-1; D remains ambiguous. V lost 0 bases to trimming and J lost 2 bases, with 13 bases between them. CDR1 is PRHDT and CDR2 is FYEKMQ in the germline V gene (reference sequence). This CDR3 region has 16 residues. The CDR3 DNA sequence: TGTGCCAGCAGCTTAGGCCGGGGTGGGGAAAACACTGAAGCTTTCTTT. Residues: CASSLGRGGENTEAFF. Full variable domain (missing parts from reference TRBV13 and TRBJ1-1): AAGVIQSPRHLIKEKRETATLKCYPIPRHDTVYWYQQGPGQDPQFLISFYEKMQSDKGSIPDRFSAQQFSDYHSELNMSSLELGDSALYFCASSLGRGGENTEAFFGQGTRLTVV.

The chain couples TRBV4-1 to TRBJ2-7; TRBD1 or TRBD2 may be the D gene (5 bases each). Germline loops: CDR1 MGHRA, CDR2 YSYEKL. The V end was cut by 2 bases, the J end by 0 bases, with 8 bases between. This CDR3 has 14 amino acids. The CDR3 here is CASSQTGGSYEQYF. The CDR3 nucleotides read TGCGCCAGCAGCCAAACTGGGGGCTCCTACGAGCAGTACTTC.

This chain links TRBV2 with TRBJ2-4; D might be TRBD1 (6 bases). The CDR3 length is 12 residues. V was pared by 6 bases and J by 9 bases, with 12 bases between. Germline V gene sequence: CDR1 SNHLY, CDR2 FYNNEI. The CDR3 DNA reads as TGTGCCAGCAGGAGGACAGAGGGCATTCAGTACTTC. This translates into CASRRTEGIQYF.

This chain uses TRBV28 with TRBJ1-4; 11 bases are shared with TRBD1. CDR1 is MDHEN, CDR2 SYDVKM, per germline. V lost 6 bases, J lost 8 bases, and 8 bases stayed unmatched. The CDR3 loop spans 15 amino acids. The CDR3 nucleotides read TGTGCCAGCAGCCTCCCCGGGACAGGGGGGGAAAAACTGTTTTTT. Its translation is CASSLPGTGGEKLFF.

Turning to this clone: The junction does not match germline at one end; this may be a read error. V usage is TRBV2 and J usage is TRBJ1-2; D may be TRBD1 (6 bases). The germline V gene encodes CDR1 SNHLY and CDR2 FYNNEI. The CDR3 runs 13 residues. The CDR3 DNA sequence: TGCCTAGCCAGCGGGGACATTAACTATGGCTACACCTTC. This translates into CLASGDINYGYTF. The full variable domain, completed using reference TRBV2 and TRBJ1-2, is EPEVTQTPSHQVTQMGQEVILRCVPISNHLYFYWYRQILGQKVEFLVSFYNNEISEKSEIFDDQFSVERPDGSNFTLKIRSTKLEDSAMYFCLASGDINYGYTFGSGTRLTVV.

CDR3 nucleotides: TGTGCCAGCAGCCGAGTTGGGGGGAACACTGAAGCTTTCTTT. It translates to CASSRVGGNTEAFF. This chain joins TRBV7-2 and TRBJ1-1; TRBD1 might be the D (5 bases). CDR1 and CDR2 (germline): SGHTA, FQGNSA. Trimming stripped 5 bases from V and 1 base from J, with 11 bases between. The CDR3 contains 14 residues.

The gene calls are TRBV9 and TRBJ1-4; 7 nucleotides agree with TRBD1. This CDR3 is 16 amino acids long. The germline V gene encodes CDR1 SGDLS and CDR2 YYNGEE. V was pared by 0 bases and J by 5 bases, with 7 bases of the junction left unmatched. As DNA, the CDR3 is TGTGCCAGCAGCGTAGCTCCGACAGGGAAAAATGAAAAACTGTTTTTT. It is translated as CASSVAPTGKNEKLFF.

The chain has TRBV5-4 and TRBJ1-2, with 9 bases matching TRBD1. The CDR3 loop spans 15 amino acids. Germline V gene lookup returns CDR1 SGHNT and CDR2 YYREEE (reference sequence). Trimming at V came to 5 bases and at J to 7 bases, leaving 12 bases not matched to a gene. Written as DNA, the CDR3 is TGTGCCAGCAGGCAGACCGGGACAGGGAAGGCTGGCTACACCTTC. Translating it yields CASRQTGTGKAGYTF.

The rearrangement uses TRBV2 and TRBJ2-5, with D maybe TRBD2 (5 bases). CDR3 size: 13 residues. CDR1 and CDR2 from the germline V gene are SNHLY and FYNNEI. Trimming removed 6 bases at V and 5 bases at J, with 13 bases between. The CDR3 region is CASRSGSRETQYF. Here the CDR3 DNA reads TGTGCCAGCAGATCGGGGAGCAGGGAGACCCAGTACTTC.

The rearrangement links TRBV5-1 to TRBJ2-7; 9 nucleotides line up with TRBD2. This CDR3 region has 15 residues. V lost 2 bases to trimming and J lost 2 bases; unmatched junction nucleotides: 5. The germline gives CDR1 SGHRS, CDR2 YFSETQ. The CDR3 DNA reads TGCGCCAGCAGCTTCACTAGCGGGTCCCCCTACGAGCAGTACTTC. This codes for CASSFTSGSPYEQYF. The variable domain in full, completed from reference TRBV5-1 and TRBJ2-7, reads KAGVTQTPRYLIKTRGQQVTLSCSPISGHRSVSWYQQTPGQGLQFLFEYFSETQRNKGNFPGRFSGRQFSNSRSEMNVSTLELGDSALYLCASSFTSGSPYEQYFGPGTRLTVT.

DNA of the CDR3: TGCGCCAGCAGACCAGCGGGGAGCACAGATACGCAGTATTTT. Protein product: CASRPAGSTDTQYF. The V call is TRBV5-1, the J call TRBJ2-3, with 7 bases matching TRBD2. J gave up 0 bases and V 5 bases, and 3 bases lay outside the gene matches. The CDR3 is 14 residues long. Germline loops: CDR1 SGHRS, CDR2 YFSETQ.

The V call is TRBV7-2, the J call TRBJ1-2; D uncertain. The V gene lost 5 bases and the J gene lost 4 bases, with 26 bases spanning the gap. This CDR3 has 18 amino acids. Germline assignment: CDR1 SGHTA and CDR2 FQGNSA. CDR3 sequence (DNA): TGTGCCAGCAGCCAACGAATCAAGACGGACCGTTGGTTCTATGGCTACACCTTC. Its translation is CASSQRIKTDRWFYGYTF.

The chain carries TRBV9 and TRBJ2-7, with D perhaps TRBD2 (6 bases). The V and J ends lost 1 base and 2 bases respectively, with 10 bases between them. The germline V gene has CDR1 SGDLS and CDR2 YYNGEE. The CDR3 covers 14 residues. CDR3 residues: CASSVMEGPYEQYF. Written as DNA, the CDR3 is TGTGCCAGCAGCGTAATGGAGGGACCCTACGAGCAGTACTTC.

The V gene is TRBV5-6, the J gene TRBJ2-1; 9 bases line up with TRBD2. There are 17 residues in the CDR3. V was pared by 3 bases and J by 4 bases, with 11 bases of the junction left unmatched. The germline CDR1 and CDR2 sequences are SGHDT and YYEEEE. CDR3 protein: CASSSGARTSVYNEQFF. In nucleotides, the CDR3 is TGTGCCAGCAGCTCGGGCGCCCGGACTAGCGTATACAATGAGCAGTTCTTC.

The chain is built from TRBV19 and TRBJ2-5, with D perhaps TRBD2 (6 bases). Germline V CDR1 and CDR2: LNHDA, SQIVND (reference sequence). CDR3 length: 14 amino acids. Trimming took 0 bases from V and 2 from J, leaving 7 bases between them. The CDR3 reads CASSIDRGQETQYF. CDR3 nucleotides: TGTGCCAGTAGTATAGATCGGGGGCAAGAGACCCAGTACTTC.

The chain carries TRBV18 and TRBJ1-2; possibly TRBD1 for D (5 bases). Germline V lookup: CDR1 KGHSH, CDR2 LQKENI. Trimming stripped 11 bases from V and 2 bases from J, with 12 bases between. The CDR3 covers 12 residues. The CDR3 spells CALRTGNYGYTF. The CDR3 DNA sequence: TGTGCCCTCCGAACAGGAAACTATGGCTACACCTTC.

This clone was detected once. The chain combines TRBV7-9 with TRBJ1-2; D gene uncertain. This CDR3 has 14 residues. Trimming pared 1 base from V and 5 bases from J, leaving 11 bases between. Germline values: CDR1 SEHNR, CDR2 FQNEAQ (reference sequence). The CDR3 bases are TGTGCCAGCAGCTTAGTCGATGGATTATATGGCTACACCTTC. It codes for CASSLVDGLYGYTF.